The 3 T cell receptor beta chains below were found in one sample sequenced in a study of patients and donors after allogeneic stem cell transplantation. TCRdb reprocessed the RT-PCR reads with MiXCR, giving one entry per CDR3 protein. The table records tens of thousands of distinct CDR3 sequences, approximately 5% of them present only once. Material: blood, either unsorted or a sorted T cell fraction (not recorded which). The receptor source for this set is a human donor who was either an allogeneic HSCT recipient or a stem cell or donor lymphocyte infusion donor (not recorded which). It is not recorded whose cells these are; they may come from a transplant donor.

This clonotype was detected many times. The chain links TRBV9 to TRBJ2-2; no firm D call. Germline V gene lookup returns CDR1 SGDLS and CDR2 YYNGEE. The CDR3 runs 16 residues. V lost 1 base, J lost 3 bases, and 13 bases lay in between. As DNA, the CDR3 is TGTGCCAGCAGCGTAAATACCCGCCCTCACACCGGGGAGCTGTTTTTT. Protein product: CASSVNTRPHTGELFF.

This chain uses TRBV7-9 with TRBJ1-1, with D possibly TRBD1 on 6 matching bases. The V gene lost 2 bases and the J gene lost 3 bases, with 10 bases spanning the gap. This CDR3 has 14 residues. The germline CDR1 and CDR2 sequences are SEHNR and FQNEAQ (reference sequence). The CDR3 region is CASSLRSGDTEAFF. The CDR3 DNA follows: TGTGCCAGCAGCTTAAGGTCAGGGGACACTGAAGCTTTCTTT.

In its sample, this clonotype ranks as medium-sized. The V gene is TRBV6-1, the J gene TRBJ2-3, with TRBD1 matching 8 bases. This CDR3 contains 15 residues. Trimming took 6 bases from V and 1 from J; bases not matched to a gene: 6. Germline V gene data show CDR1 as MNHNS and CDR2 as SASEGT. The CDR3, as DNA: TGTGCCAGCAGGGCAGGGGGCTTCGGCACAGATACGCAGTATTTT. It encodes CASRAGGFGTDTQYF.